This TCR beta chain comes out of a study of blood T cell repertoires in COVID-19. On the study more broadly: The United States, Italy and Spain were the sources of the acute and convalescent COVID-19 samples. T cells, B-cell-depleted T cells, or PBMCs provided the cDNA or gDNA that served as material.

As processed by the authors: It was from reference gene primer amplification that nucleated cell counts were estimated. Libraries were prepared by immunoSEQ multiplex PCR; TCRdb keeps only in-frame clonotypes and omits some of them. For V, J and clone size, that table is used; D and trimming come from the DNA. This sample has approximately 50,000 clones, with around 85% found just once. The clonotype was recovered from a man aged 55 to 70 with acute or convalescent COVID-19. Sequenced: peripheral blood.

The CDR3 DNA reads as TGTGCCAGCACCCGGGACTATCACAATGAGCAGTTCTTC. Protein sequence: CASTRDYHNEQFF. This chain connects TRBV2 to TRBJ2-1, with TRBD2 matching over 7 bases. Germline V gene lookup returns CDR1 SNHLY and CDR2 FYNNEI. CDR3 size: 13 residues. Losses at the gene ends were 7 bases for V and 5 bases for J; bases not matched to a gene: 5. Based on the CDR3 plus reference TRBV2 and TRBJ2-1, the full variable domain is EPEVTQTPSHQVTQMGQEVILRCVPISNHLYFYWYRQILGQKVEFLVSFYNNEISEKSEIFDDQFSVERPDGSNFTLKIRSTKLEDSAMYFCASTRDYHNEQFFGPGTRLTVL.